This T cell receptor beta chain comes out of a study of blood T cell repertoires in COVID-19 (dated by TCRdb to about 2020). Background on the whole study: Samples covering the acute and convalescent phases of COVID-19 were provided by collaborators in the United States, Italy and Spain. The dataset comprised deeply sampled blood TCRbeta repertoires from subjects exposed to, actively infected with, or recovered from COVID-19. The prospective study material was composed of cDNA or gDNA derived from T cells, B-cell-depleted T cells, or PBMCs. Sample metadata almost always included a de-identified subject ID, COVID-19 status, age in years and sex. Where HLA class I and class II types were available, the types were taken from metadata supplied by the sample provider, not from assay-based typing. The repertoires were released in a freely available public database meant as a resource for research on the immune response to SARS-CoV-2. Samples came from the ongoing ImmuneRACE study (first 160 participants) plus 1,254 subjects from 6 global collaborators. The investigation overall reported the following: The quantity of clinical and demographic metadata differed by source and by participant and was supplied without curation.

V loses 5 bases of germline sequence and J loses 6 bases, and the interval between the two ends is 8 bases. Based on the germline V gene (reference sequence), the CDR1 and CDR2 sequences are LNHDA and SQIVND. The CDR3 runs 13 residues from the cysteine to the phenylalanine. The entry retains the CDR3 DNA only, 39 bases that are in frame from base 1. On this clone: This receptor's antigen is unknown. No clone much larger than this one lies a single base away; base qualities are absent.

The immunoSEQ Assay, a bias-controlled multiplex PCR, was used to amplify TCRbeta CDR3 regions from genomic DNA. Per the original workflow: Nucleated cell counts per sample were estimated from amplification of reference gene primers within the assay. To quantify the absolute abundance of each unique TCRbeta CDR3 rearrangement, sequence reads were collapsed and filtered. For each sample, productive Simpson clonality was calculated as the square root of Simpson's diversity index over productive rearrangements. TCRdb mirrors the immuneACCESS table, restricted to in-frame sequences. Some clones are absent from its copies; in checked studies, under half trace to an unresolved V gene, and the reason for the others is unknown. The V and J calls and the clone size are those of that table, but D and trimming were determined from the DNA. The sample contains roughly 100,000 clones, 70% to 85% of them found a single time. The ten largest account for approximately 3.4% of the sample.

Whole blood was collected in K2EDTA tubes by collaborating institutions according to the institutions' own protocols. For TCRbeta analysis, collaborator samples were shipped as frozen whole blood, as isolated PBMCs, or as DNA extracted from either sample type. The clonotype was recovered from a woman older than 75 with active or convalescent COVID-19. The sequence is built from TRBV19 and TRBJ1-6; D gene: possibly TRBD1, on 5 matching bases. The sample comprised peripheral blood. Here is the DNA: TGTGCCAGTAGTGCCGACAGTAATTCACCCCTCCACTTT. Translated, it reads CASSADSNSPLHF.